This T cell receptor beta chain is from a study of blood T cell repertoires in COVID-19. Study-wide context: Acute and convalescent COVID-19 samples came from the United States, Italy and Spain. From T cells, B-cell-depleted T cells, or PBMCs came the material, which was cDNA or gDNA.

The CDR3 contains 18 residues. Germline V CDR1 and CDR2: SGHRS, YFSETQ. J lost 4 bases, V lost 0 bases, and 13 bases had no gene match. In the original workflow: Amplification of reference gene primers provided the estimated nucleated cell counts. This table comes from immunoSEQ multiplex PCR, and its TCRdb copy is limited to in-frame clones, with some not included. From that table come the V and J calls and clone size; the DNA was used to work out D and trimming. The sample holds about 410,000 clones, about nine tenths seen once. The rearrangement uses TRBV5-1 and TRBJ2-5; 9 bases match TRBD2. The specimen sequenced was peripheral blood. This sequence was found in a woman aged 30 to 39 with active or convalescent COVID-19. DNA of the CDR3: TGCGCCAGCAGCTTGGAGGCTAGCGGGACCCCAGGGGCAGAGACCCAGTACTTC. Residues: CASSLEASGTPGAETQYF.